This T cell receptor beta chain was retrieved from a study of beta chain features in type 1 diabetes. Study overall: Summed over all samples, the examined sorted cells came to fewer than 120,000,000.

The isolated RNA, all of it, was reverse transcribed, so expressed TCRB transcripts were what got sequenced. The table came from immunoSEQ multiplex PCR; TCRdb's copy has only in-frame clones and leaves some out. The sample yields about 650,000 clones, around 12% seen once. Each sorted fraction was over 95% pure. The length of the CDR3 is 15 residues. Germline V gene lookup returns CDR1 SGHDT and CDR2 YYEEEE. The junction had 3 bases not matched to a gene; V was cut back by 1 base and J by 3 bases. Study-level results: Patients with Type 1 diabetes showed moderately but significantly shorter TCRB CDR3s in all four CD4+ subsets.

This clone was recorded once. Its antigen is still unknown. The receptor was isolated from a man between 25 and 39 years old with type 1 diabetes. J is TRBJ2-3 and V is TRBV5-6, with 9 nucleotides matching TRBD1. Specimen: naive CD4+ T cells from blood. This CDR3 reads CASSLTGQGTDTQYF. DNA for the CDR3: TGTGCCAGCAGCTTGACGGGACAGGGAACAGATACGCAGTATTTT.